Each of the 8 T cell receptor beta chains below was sequenced from the same sample in a study of T cell clonotyping in hematopoietic cell transplantation. Time point described: recipient sample about 28 days before transplant, after cytoreduction. Repertoires were generated with immunoSEQ multiplex PCR, while TCRdb's copy carries only in-frame clones and drops some. The sample records about 28,000 clones, 85% to 95% being singletons. Here the sequenced sample was peripheral blood mononuclear cells, taken before stem cell transplant. The receptors here all came from a man in his fifties with acute myeloid leukemia. Some clones in this sample may be carry-over from other donors' samples.

The J gene is TRBJ1-6, the V gene TRBV5-8; 7 nucleotides match TRBD1. The CDR3 is 16 residues long. Germline V gives CDR1 SGHTS, CDR2 YDEGEE. The V gene end was trimmed by 4 bases and the J gene end by 1 base; junction bases not matched to a gene: 5. The CDR3 loop reads CASSLNRGSYNSPLHF. CDR3 bases: TGTGCCAGCAGCCTTAACAGGGGATCCTATAATTCACCCCTCCACTTT.

The chain recombines TRBV6-5 with TRBJ1-2; tentatively, D is TRBD1 (6 bases). CDR1 is MNHEY, CDR2 SVGAGI, per germline. There are 15 residues in the CDR3. The germline V and J ends were trimmed by 6 bases and 8 bases, with 22 bases remaining between them. DNA for the CDR3: TGTGCCAGCAGCCCTCCAGGGGCGGACCGCCACGGCTACACCTTC. Translation: CASSPPGADRHGYTF.

V usage is TRBV5-1 and J usage is TRBJ2-1, with D possibly TRBD2 on 6 matching bases. The germline V gene has CDR1 SGHRS and CDR2 YFSETQ. The CDR3 length is 13 residues. V was pared by 4 bases and J by 7 bases, with 12 bases between. The CDR3 is CASSLGSGNEQFF. CDR3 bases: TGCGCCAGCAGCCTGGGGAGCGGGAATGAGCAGTTCTTC. Full variable domain (rest looked up from reference TRBV5-1 and TRBJ2-1): KAGVTQTPRYLIKTRGQQVTLSCSPISGHRSVSWYQQTPGQGLQFLFEYFSETQRNKGNFPGRFSGRQFSNSRSEMNVSTLELGDSALYLCASSLGSGNEQFFGPGTRLTVL.

The chain couples TRBV7-2 to TRBJ2-5, with no clear D. The length of the CDR3 is 11 residues. Germline V gene sequence: CDR1 SGHTA, CDR2 FQGNSA. V lost 5 bases, J lost 13 bases, and 14 bases lay in between. This chain's CDR3 is CASSLGPLRYF. CDR3 DNA: TGTGCCAGCAGCCTAGGGCCGCTACGGTACTTC.

The V call is TRBV6-1, the J call TRBJ2-2; D ambiguous. Trimming took 2 bases from V and 0 from J, leaving 10 bases between them. Germline CDR1 is MNHNS and CDR2 is SASEGT. This CDR3 contains 16 residues. CDR3 sequence reads: CASSETYGANTGELFF. CDR3 DNA sequence: TGTGCCAGCAGTGAAACATATGGAGCGAACACCGGGGAGCTGTTTTTT.

The chain uses TRBV5-6 and TRBJ2-5; the D gene is possibly TRBD2 (6 bases). Germline loops: CDR1 SGHDT, CDR2 YYEEEE. Trimming left V 2 bases short and J 1 base short, with 9 bases between. This CDR3 comprises 14 residues. This chain's CDR3 is CASSLWEAQETQYF. The CDR3 region has the DNA TGTGCCAGCAGCTTATGGGAGGCCCAAGAGACCCAGTACTTC.

V usage is TRBV10-3 and J usage is TRBJ2-7; a possible D gene is TRBD1 (7 bases). Germline-derived CDR1 and CDR2 are ENHRY and SYGVKD. CDR3 length equals 16 residues. Trimming took off 10 bases at V and 7 bases at J, with 29 bases between the two ends. CDR3 sequence (DNA): TGTGCCACCCTAGGGGGAGGTGGAACAGGGGAGTGGGAGCAGTACTTC. Its protein is CATLGGGGTGEWEQYF.

The V and J genes are TRBV20-1 and TRBJ2-3; D gene uncertain. The germline V gene has CDR1 DFQATT and CDR2 SNEGSKA (reference sequence). Between the trimmed V and J ends, which lost 3 bases and 7 bases, there was a span of 8 bases. CDR3 size: 11 residues. In nucleotides, the CDR3 is TGCAGTGCTAGGCTTGAAAATACGCAGTATTTT. It encodes CSARLENTQYF.